This T cell receptor (beta chain) was documented in a study of spatial heterogeneity in lung cancer. Study findings and constraints: The appearance of ubiquitous expanded tumor TCRs in blood was greater at resection than follow-up.

The library protocol tagged each TCR cDNA with a unique molecular identifier. Each CDR3 protein gets one entry after TCRdb re-called the 5' RACE reads with MiXCR. The sample has tens of thousands of distinct CDR3 sequences; 6% to 9% are singletons. This clonotype has a count of ten or more. Its antigen is undetermined. The junction departs from the called germline gene at one end, perhaps through a read error. The CDR3 has 14 residues. The germline gives CDR1 SSHAT, CDR2 FNYEAQ (reference sequence). Time point noted: sample taken at primary tumor resection. Whole RNA was taken from tumor, nontumor lung or frozen PBMC; it was then sequenced unsorted. The donors, more than 55 patients with untreated early-stage non-small cell lung cancer, provided the samples.

The source of this sequence is a female donor with early-stage non-small cell lung cancer. Sequenced here: PBMCs, sampled at surgery. The chain links TRBV7-7 to TRBJ2-3, with 10 bases identical to TRBD1. The CDR3 DNA reads as TGTGCTAGCAGCCCCGGGACAGGGGTTGATACGCAGTATTTT. Translating it yields CASSPGTGVDTQYF.